This T cell receptor (beta chain) was identified during a study of cytomegalovirus exposure and HLA in healthy donors. Whole-study context: Unique TCRs from HLA-typed donors, 70 million to 85 million of them, were held in an early data release.

With 60 Vbeta and 13 Jbeta primers, the PCR was carried out. Sequencing was performed with immunoSEQ multiplex PCR; in TCRdb, only in-frame clones are kept and a portion is missing. The sample has 150,000 to 200,000 clones, over 80% seen once. Though nominally healthy at sampling, donors likely had unrecorded immune exposures. The CDR3 is 18 amino acids. V shed 4 bases, J shed 7 bases, and the junction held 16 bases outside the gene matches. Germline V gene lookup returns CDR1 SGHNT and CDR2 YENEEA. The receptor was isolated from a human donor in good health. The material sequenced was PBMCs. V is TRBV11-3 and J is TRBJ2-3, with 11 bases that match TRBD2. The CDR3 is CASSSRTYSGGVGNTQYF. DNA of the CDR3: TGTGCCAGCAGCTCTCGAACCTATAGCGGGGGGGTCGGGAATACGCAGTATTTT.